Here is one TCR beta chain with its context. The data are from a study of cytomegalovirus exposure and HLA in healthy donors. Study-level background: HLA-typed donors were the source of about 85 million unique TCRs held in an early data release.

Germline assignment: CDR1 SQVTM and CDR2 ANQGSEA. The CDR3 sequence is 20 residues long. With 3 bases removed from V and 8 bases from J, the gap between germline ends came to 37 bases. Primers: 60 Vbeta forward and 13 Jbeta reverse. Measured with immunoSEQ multiplex PCR; TCRdb has only the in-frame clones, and not every one. The sample has some 200,000 clones; about two thirds are singletons. The chain combines TRBV29-1 with TRBJ1-2; TRBD1 is a possible D gene (6 bases). The TCR was taken from a man aged 35 to 55 in good health and CMV-seropositive. The sample taken for sequencing was PBMCs. In nucleotides, the CDR3 is TGCAGCGTTGACCTAGACTCGTGGGGGGGGCTTCTCGGGGCAGGACGAGGCTACACCTTC. It specifies CSVDLDSWGGLLGAGRGYTF.